This T cell receptor (beta chain) was sequenced during a study of regulatory T cells in long-lasting Graves disease (dated by TCRdb to about 2021). In terms of the full investigation: Persistent Graves' disease was defined as antithyroid drug treatment for over 5 years with persistently positive TSH receptor autoantibodies. Peripheral blood TCR sequencing and RNA sequencing compared persistent Graves' disease patients with newly diagnosed Graves' disease patients. The study was registered as a clinical trial and conducted in China. A total of some 35 samples underwent TCR sequencing, from about 13 patients with persistent Graves' disease and 20 or so patients with newly diagnosed Graves' disease. Persistent Graves' disease patients in the clinical cohort had taken antithyroid drugs for roughly 10 years on average.

Of note for this clonotype: Its antigen specificity is not known. The germline gene is not matched at one end of the junction; a read error may be the cause.

Receptor libraries were prepared by multiplex PCR. Sequencing was carried out with an Illumina HiSeq 4000. iRepertoire HTBI primers and Arm-PCR amplification of CDR3 regions were used to construct TCR beta libraries. PCR products were gel purified before sequencing. The study's own analysis went as follows. Across samples, fewer than 70 TRBV and 14 TRBJ segments were identified and used for gene usage analysis of CDR3 amino acid clonotypes. COPE and FqMerger were used to merge filtered high-quality paired reads into contigs. BLAST was used to align contigs to the IMGT TRBV, TRBD and TRBJ reference genes, and CDR3 was defined following IMGT. Clonotypes above 0.1% frequency were classified as highly expanded clones. Shannon entropy was used to measure repertoire diversity, and the Gini coefficient was used to measure V-J evenness. Clonotypes shared by more than one individual were considered public. TCRdb reworked the public reads: Q25 trimming with fastp, MiXCR clone assembly, productive beta chains retained. Rows are unified per CDR3 protein, each entry keeping the most common DNA and genes. The V and J calls were determined by TCRdb, not by the authors. In all, the sample holds 650,000 to 700,000 distinct CDR3 sequences, and 25% to 35% of those were seen once. Together, the top ten hold 40% to 55% of the sample.

Summary of the overall study and its limitations: Persistent Graves' disease patients showed lower TCR Shannon entropy and fewer highly expanded clones than newly diagnosed patients, suggesting clonal expansion. More public clonotypes were shared among persistent patients (roughly 2,900) than among newly diagnosed patients (more than 900). Because the primary lesion, thyroid tissue, could not be accessed, the study looked at peripheral blood alone. Sequencing and analysis were limited to the TCR beta chain. The authors acknowledged the small sample size as a limitation that may reduce accuracy. Preferential use of TRBV28, TRBJ1-2 and TRBJ2-5 was observed in persistent disease, whereas TRBV20-1 and TRBJ2-1 were favored in newly diagnosed disease.

From the germline V gene, CDR1 is MNHEY and CDR2 is SVGAGI. Inclusive of the bounding cysteine and phenylalanine, the CDR3 is 13 residues long. The DNA shown is the 39-base CDR3, in frame from base 1. In the paper's terms, the time point label means: persistent/refractory GD, antithyroid drugs over 5 years with positive TRAb. RNA was extracted from PBMCs in TRIzol for both TCR sequencing and RNA sequencing. The diagnosis of Graves' disease was made according to American Thyroid Association guidelines. Patients for the study were recruited at an endocrinology department in Xi'an, China. Each patient gave about 8.1 milliliters of peripheral blood, collected in an EDTA anticoagulant tube. Ficoll Paque Plus density gradient separation was used to isolate PBMCs, and no further T cell sorting was done. An Agilent 2100 Bioanalyzer and agarose gel were used to check RNA quality, while a NanoDrop 2000 measured RNA concentration.

In this chain, TRBV6-5 is recombined with TRBJ1-1; the junction holds 7 bases that match TRBD1. Sequenced material: peripheral blood mononuclear cells (PBMCs), taken when the disease was refractory, from a patient treated with antithyroid drugs. This receptor was obtained from a female donor with Graves disease. At the DNA level, the sequence is TGTACCAGCAGTTGTCAGGAGGGGGCCGGAGCTTTCTTT. The resulting protein is CTSSCQEGAGAFF.